The source of this T cell receptor beta chain is a study of sequential checkpoint blockade in melanoma. The overall study: Randomization was 1:1 between first-line nivolumab→ipilimumab and ipilimumab→nivolumab. Both treatment sequences were followed by maintenance nivolumab.

TCRdb's copy holds only in-frame clones and misses some; the assay was immunoSEQ multiplex PCR. The sample yields about 12,000 clones, roughly 85% seen once. Treatment defined: randomized to nivolumab then ipilimumab (arm A) or the reverse (arm B). None of the patients previously received DNA-damaging chemotherapy. From thawed PBMCs, live CD3+CD8+ cells negative for CD19 and CD56 were sorted. Germline V CDR1 and CDR2: MNHEY, SMNVEV (reference sequence). This CDR3 is built from 16 residues. V was pared by 5 bases and J by 5 bases, with 9 bases of the junction left unmatched. V gene TRBV27 combines with J gene TRBJ2-3; 11 bases are a match to TRBD2. The source material was CD8+ T cells sorted from blood (inferred from file names), sampled from a patient given nivolumab and ipilimumab in sequence. The clonotype was recovered from a human donor with melanoma. The chain's CDR3 is CASSAELAGVGDTQYF. The CDR3 DNA sequence: TGTGCCAGCAGTGCCGAACTAGCGGGAGTCGGAGATACGCAGTATTTT.